These T cell receptor beta chains were read from a single sample in a study of T-cell reconstitution after alpha-beta-depleted transplantation in children. From the PCR reads, TCRdb called clonotypes with MiXCR, one entry per CDR3 protein. The sample gives some 300,000 distinct CDR3 sequences, roughly 8.2% of which show up once; approximately 9.1% is in the top ten. The source material was peripheral blood, sampled 360 days after TCRalphabeta/CD19-depleted stem cell transplant. These TCRs come from a female patient aged 2-9 years who had a stem cell transplant for Fanconi anemia, so the T cells may come from the graft donor. The conserved cysteine and the conserved F or W are not part of the CDR3 here.

CDR3 protein,J gene,V gene
ASSLVAGHGSNEQF,TRBJ2-1,TRBV7-6
ASSLRVSGGDTDTQY,TRBJ2-3,TRBV3-1
ASSQGETDRGPYNEQF,TRBJ2-1,TRBV4-1
ASSLVGTYNSPLH,TRBJ1-6,TRBV27
AISDPGGQGGGANVLT,TRBJ2-6,TRBV10-3
ASSLKAGNTEAF,TRBJ1-1,TRBV5-1
SVVVGAIT,TRBJ1-2,TRBV20-1
ASLGWPYGYT,TRBJ1-2,TRBV27
ASSSRRYSYEQY,TRBJ2-7,TRBV6-5
ASSLRSWTSLGETQY,TRBJ2-5,TRBV5-1
ASSLILGQGVHEQY,TRBJ2-7,TRBV5-1
ASSFDRGTDTQY,TRBJ2-3,TRBV7-6
SATLPGHNRIGELF,TRBJ2-2,TRBV20-1
SERSGGGTDTQY,TRBJ2-3,TRBV29-1
ASSLGPTGQGQREPVDEQY,TRBJ2-7,TRBV7-2
ASSPTSGRNEQF,TRBJ2-1,TRBV5-1
ATRLENQPQH,TRBJ1-5,TRBV19
AMAPTILRQTGPLNEQF,TRBJ2-1,TRBV5-6
ASSTLGQAQETQY,TRBJ2-5,TRBV18
ASSHSGAKYEQY,TRBJ2-7,TRBV4-2
ASSFPGTSGYNEQF,TRBJ2-1,TRBV6-5
AAGLSNTGELF,TRBJ2-2,TRBV7-7
ASRSQGSSNYGYT,TRBJ1-2,TRBV5-1
ASSRTGPYEQY,TRBJ2-7,TRBV27
SASEGAETQY,TRBJ2-5,TRBV20-1
ASSLGESVYYGYT,TRBJ1-2,TRBV5-1
ASSITGGSYNEQF,TRBJ2-1,TRBV19